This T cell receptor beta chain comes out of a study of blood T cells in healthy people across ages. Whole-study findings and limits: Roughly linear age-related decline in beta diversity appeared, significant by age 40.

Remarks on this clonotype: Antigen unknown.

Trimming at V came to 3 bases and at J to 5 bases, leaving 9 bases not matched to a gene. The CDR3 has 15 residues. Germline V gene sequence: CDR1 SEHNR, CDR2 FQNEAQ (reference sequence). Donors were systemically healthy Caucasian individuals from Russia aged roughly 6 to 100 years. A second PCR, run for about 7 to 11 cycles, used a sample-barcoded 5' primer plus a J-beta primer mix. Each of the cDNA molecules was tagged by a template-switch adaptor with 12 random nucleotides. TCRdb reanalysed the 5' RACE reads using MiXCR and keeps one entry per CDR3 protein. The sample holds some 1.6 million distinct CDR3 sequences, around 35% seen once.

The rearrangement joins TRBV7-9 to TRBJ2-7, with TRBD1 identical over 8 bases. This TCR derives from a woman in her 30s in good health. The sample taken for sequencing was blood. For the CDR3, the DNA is TGTGCCAGCAGCTTCGGACAGGGAAAGTGGAACGAGCAGTACTTC. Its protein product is CASSFGQGKWNEQYF.